The 14 T cell receptor beta chains reported below all come from one sample, sequenced in a study of OX40 agonist ivuxolimab in advanced cancers. TCRdb keeps only in-frame clones here, not all; method: immunoSEQ multiplex PCR. The sample includes about 53,000 clones, around nine tenths of them seen just once. The sample consisted of CD4+ or CD8+ T cells sorted from blood, taken in a trial of the OX40 agonist ivuxolimab. The receptors stem from an adult with an advanced solid tumor such as melanoma, head and neck, liver or kidney cancer.

In this sample, this clone turned up once. The chain links TRBV5-1 to TRBJ2-3, with 8 bases fitting TRBD1. CDR3 length: 15 residues. Germline CDR1 and CDR2: SGHRS and YFSETQ. V dropped 2 bases and J dropped 0; count of bases not matched to a gene: 2. The CDR3 DNA sequence: TGCGCCAGCAGCTTCAGGGACAGGAGCACAGATACGCAGTATTTT. It codes for CASSFRDRSTDTQYF. Based on the CDR3 plus reference TRBV5-1 and TRBJ2-3, the full variable domain is KAGVTQTPRYLIKTRGQQVTLSCSPISGHRSVSWYQQTPGQGLQFLFEYFSETQRNKGNFPGRFSGRQFSNSRSEMNVSTLELGDSALYLCASSFRDRSTDTQYFGPGTRLTVL.

The rearrangement links TRBV6-1 to TRBJ1-3, with D unclear. The V gene lost 4 bases and the J gene lost 3 bases, with 13 bases spanning the gap. Germline assignment: CDR1 MNHNS and CDR2 SASEGT. The CDR3 has 15 residues. In DNA form, the CDR3 reads TGTGCCAGCAGTGCGTCGGCATATCTTGGAAACACCATATATTTT. It codes for CASSASAYLGNTIYF.

This clone appeared a few times. This chain links TRBV19 with TRBJ1-1; D is unclear. The germline V gene has CDR1 LNHDA and CDR2 SQIVND (reference sequence). Trimming took 5 bases from V and 6 from J, leaving 16 bases between them. This CDR3 comprises 14 residues. CDR3 residues: CASSPTLLGAEAFF. In DNA, the CDR3 is TGTGCCAGTAGTCCGACTCTTCTTGGGGCTGAAGCTTTCTTT.

The gene calls are TRBV6-1 and TRBJ1-1; the match to TRBD1 covers 7 bases. Germline-derived CDR1 and CDR2 are MNHNS and SASEGT. This CDR3 contains 15 residues. V shed 7 bases and J 1 base; nucleotides not matched to a gene: 9. The CDR3: CASISPGTANTEAFF. The CDR3 nucleotides read TGTGCCAGCATTTCGCCCGGGACAGCGAACACTGAAGCTTTCTTT.

The rearrangement joins TRBV9 to TRBJ2-5, with 12 positions matching TRBD2. Germline lookup yields CDR1 SGDLS and CDR2 YYNGEE. The length of the CDR3 is 16 residues. Unmatched junction bases numbered 4, after V lost 3 bases and J lost 1 base. This chain's CDR3 is CASSAGTSGPQETQYF. The CDR3 region has the DNA TGTGCCAGCAGCGCCGGGACTAGCGGGCCCCAAGAGACCCAGTACTTC.

This clone was seen just once. The J gene is TRBJ2-3, the V gene TRBV4-2; 7 nucleotides agree with TRBD2. CDR1 and CDR2 (germline): LGHNA, YNFKEQ. This CDR3 has 14 residues. V lost 0 bases and J lost 6; bases outside the gene matches: 3. CDR3 DNA sequence: TGTGCCAGCAGCCAAGATTGGGGGGGGGATACGCAGTATTTT. Translated: CASSQDWGGDTQYF.

The J gene is TRBJ1-3, the V gene TRBV12-5; maybe TRBD1 (5 bases). Germline loops: CDR1 LGHNT, CDR2 FRNRAP. The V end lost 7 bases, the J end lost 7 bases, and 14 bases lay between the germline ends. This CDR3 is 13 amino acids long. The chain's CDR3 is CASAPGGENTIYF. CDR3 sequence (DNA): TGTGCTAGTGCCCCGGGGGGTGAGAACACCATATATTTT.

This clone was detected only a few times. This sequence joins TRBV20-1 and TRBJ1-1; the D gene is possibly TRBD1 (5 bases). V dropped 5 bases and J dropped 9 bases, with 13 bases sitting between them. CDR3 length: 11 amino acids. Looked up from germline, CDR1 is DFQATT and CDR2 is SNEGSKA (reference sequence). The CDR3 is CSADGTPKAFF. DNA of the CDR3: TGCAGTGCTGACGGGACTCCTAAAGCTTTCTTT.

This clone was recorded only once. The genes are TRBV5-4 and TRBJ2-3, with TRBD2 identical over 12 bases. V gave up 0 bases and J gave up 4 bases; unmatched junction bases: 0. The germline gives CDR1 SGHNT, CDR2 YYREEE (reference sequence). The CDR3 length is 15 residues. CDR3 loop: CASSLASGRADTQYF. The CDR3 DNA reads as TGTGCCAGCAGCTTGGCTAGCGGGAGGGCAGATACGCAGTATTTT.

The J gene is TRBJ2-3, the V gene TRBV5-4; D ambiguous. The CDR3 contains 11 residues. CDR1 and CDR2 (germline): SGHNT, YYREEE (reference sequence). Trimming removed 4 bases at V and 8 bases at J, with 8 bases between. CDR3 amino acids: CASSAMGTQYF. In nucleotides, the CDR3 is TGTGCCAGCAGCGCAATGGGTACGCAGTATTTT. The full variable domain, its missing parts supplied by reference TRBV5-4 and TRBJ2-3, is ETGVTQSPTHLIKTRGQQVTLRCSSQSGHNTVSWYQQALGQGPQFIFQYYREEENGRGNFPPRFSGLQFPNYSSELNVNALELDDSALYLCASSAMGTQYFGPGTRLTVL.

The chain links TRBV27 to TRBJ2-5, with D possibly TRBD1 on 5 matching bases. Trimming shortened V by 6 bases and J by 2 bases, and 10 bases separated the two germline ends. The CDR3 is 13 residues long. In germline, CDR1 is MNHEY, CDR2 SMNVEV (reference sequence). The CDR3 DNA reads TGTGCCAGCAGGGACATATTACAAGAGACCCAGTACTTC. Encoded protein: CASRDILQETQYF.

The chain is built from TRBV28 and TRBJ2-1; D perhaps matches TRBD1 (5 bases). Trimming took 4 bases from V and 3 from J, leaving 13 bases between them. Germline V gene lookup returns CDR1 MDHEN and CDR2 SYDVKM. The CDR3 runs to 15 residues. The CDR3 nucleotides read TGTGCCAGCAGTTCCTTCAGGGCCGTCTACAATGAGCAGTTCTTC. Amino acid sequence: CASSSFRAVYNEQFF.

V usage is TRBV4-1 and J usage is TRBJ1-2; D is unresolved. This CDR3 has 13 residues. Germline V gives CDR1 MGHRA, CDR2 YSYEKL. Trimming left V 1 base short and J 4 bases short, with 7 bases between. CDR3 bases: TGCGCCAGCAGCCAAGGGGTAGGCTATGGCTACACCTTC. Protein product: CASSQGVGYGYTF.

The chain couples TRBV11-3 to TRBJ2-3; possibly TRBD1 or TRBD2 for D (5 bases each). V lost 1 base and J 2 bases, leaving 10 bases between the germline ends. Germline V lookup: CDR1 SGHNT, CDR2 YENEEA. The CDR3 is 15 residues long. The CDR3 spells CASSLGGNPTDTQYF. The CDR3 nucleotides are TGTGCCAGCAGCTTAGGGGGGAATCCCACAGATACGCAGTATTTT.